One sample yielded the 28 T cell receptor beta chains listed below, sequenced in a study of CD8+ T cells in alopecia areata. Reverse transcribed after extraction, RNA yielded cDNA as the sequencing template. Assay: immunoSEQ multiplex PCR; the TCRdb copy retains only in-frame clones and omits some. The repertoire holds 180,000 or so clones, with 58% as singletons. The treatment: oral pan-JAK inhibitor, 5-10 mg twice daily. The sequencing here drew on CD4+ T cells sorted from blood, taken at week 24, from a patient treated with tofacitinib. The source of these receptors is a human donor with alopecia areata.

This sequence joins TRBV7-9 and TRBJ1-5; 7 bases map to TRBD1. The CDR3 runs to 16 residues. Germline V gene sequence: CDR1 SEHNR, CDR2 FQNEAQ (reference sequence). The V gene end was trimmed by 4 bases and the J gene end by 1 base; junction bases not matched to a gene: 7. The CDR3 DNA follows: TGTGCCAGCAGCTCCGACAGGGCCTTAAGCAATCAGCCCCAGCATTTT. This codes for CASSSDRALSNQPQHF.

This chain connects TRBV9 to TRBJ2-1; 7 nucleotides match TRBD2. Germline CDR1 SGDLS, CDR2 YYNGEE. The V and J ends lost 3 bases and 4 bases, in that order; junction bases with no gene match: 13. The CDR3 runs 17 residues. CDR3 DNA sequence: TGTGCCAGCAGCGGCCACTTGACGCGGGAGCATTACAATGAGCAGTTCTTC. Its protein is CASSGHLTREHYNEQFF.

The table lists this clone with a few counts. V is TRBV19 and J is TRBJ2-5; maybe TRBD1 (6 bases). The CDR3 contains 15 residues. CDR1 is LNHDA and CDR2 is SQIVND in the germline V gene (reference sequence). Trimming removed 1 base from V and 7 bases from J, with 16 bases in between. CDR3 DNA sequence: TGTGCCAGTAGTATAGTAGTGGGACACCGGGCGACCCAGTACTTC. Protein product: CASSIVVGHRATQYF.

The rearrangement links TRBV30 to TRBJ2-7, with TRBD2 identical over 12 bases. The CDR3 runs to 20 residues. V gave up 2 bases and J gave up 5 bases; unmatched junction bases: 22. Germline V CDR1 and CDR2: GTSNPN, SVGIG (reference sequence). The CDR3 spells CAWSPYRGLASGRAEDEQYF. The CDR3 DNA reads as TGTGCCTGGAGTCCGTACAGGGGGCTGGCTAGCGGGAGGGCCGAAGACGAGCAGTACTTC.

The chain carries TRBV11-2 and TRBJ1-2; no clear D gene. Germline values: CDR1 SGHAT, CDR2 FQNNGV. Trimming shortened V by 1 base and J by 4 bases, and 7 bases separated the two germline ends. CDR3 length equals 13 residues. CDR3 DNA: TGTGCCAGCAGCTTAGTTGGGTTCTATGGCTACACCTTC. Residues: CASSLVGFYGYTF.

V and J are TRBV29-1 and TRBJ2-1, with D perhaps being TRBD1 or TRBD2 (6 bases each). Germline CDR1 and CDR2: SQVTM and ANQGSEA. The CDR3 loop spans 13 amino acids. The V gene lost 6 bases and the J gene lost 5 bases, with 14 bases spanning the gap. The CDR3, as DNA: TGCAGCGTGGGGGGCTTACCCCACAATGAGCAGTTCTTC. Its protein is CSVGGLPHNEQFF.

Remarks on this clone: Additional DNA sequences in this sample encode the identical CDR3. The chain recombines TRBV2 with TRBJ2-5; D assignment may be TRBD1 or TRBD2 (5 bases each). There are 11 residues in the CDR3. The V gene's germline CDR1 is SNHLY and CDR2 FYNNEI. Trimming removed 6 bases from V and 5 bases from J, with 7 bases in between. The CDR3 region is CASSEGETQYF. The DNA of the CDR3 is TGTGCCAGCAGCGAGGGGGAGACCCAGTACTTC.

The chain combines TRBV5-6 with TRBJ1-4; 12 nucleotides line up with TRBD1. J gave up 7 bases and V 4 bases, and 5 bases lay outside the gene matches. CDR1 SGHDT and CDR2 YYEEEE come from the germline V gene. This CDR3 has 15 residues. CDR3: CASSPWDRGLEKLFF. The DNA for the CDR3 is TGTGCCAGCAGCCCCTGGGACAGGGGGCTTGAAAAACTGTTTTTT.

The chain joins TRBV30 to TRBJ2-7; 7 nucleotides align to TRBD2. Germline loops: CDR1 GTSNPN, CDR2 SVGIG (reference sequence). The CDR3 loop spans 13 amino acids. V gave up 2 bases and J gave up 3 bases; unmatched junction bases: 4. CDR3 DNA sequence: TGTGCCTGGAGTACTCGCGGGAGCTACGAGCAGTACTTC. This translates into CAWSTRGSYEQYF.

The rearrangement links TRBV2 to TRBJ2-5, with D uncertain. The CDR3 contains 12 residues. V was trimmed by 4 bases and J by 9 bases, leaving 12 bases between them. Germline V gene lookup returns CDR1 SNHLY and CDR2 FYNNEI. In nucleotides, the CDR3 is TGTGCCAGCAGTGGTGCCAGGCCGTCCCAGTACTTC. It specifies CASSGARPSQYF.

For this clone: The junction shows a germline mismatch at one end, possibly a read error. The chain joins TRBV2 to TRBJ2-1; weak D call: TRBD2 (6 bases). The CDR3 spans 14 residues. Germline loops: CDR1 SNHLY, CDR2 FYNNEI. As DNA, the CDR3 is TGTGCCAGCACTGAAGGACTACTCGGCAATGAGCAGTTCTTC. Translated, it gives CASTEGLLGNEQFF.

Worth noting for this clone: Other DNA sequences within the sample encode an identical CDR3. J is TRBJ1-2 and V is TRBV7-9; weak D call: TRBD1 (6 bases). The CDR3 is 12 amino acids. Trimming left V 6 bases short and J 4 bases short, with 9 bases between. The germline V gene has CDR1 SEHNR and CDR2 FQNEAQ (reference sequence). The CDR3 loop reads CASSPTGYGYTF. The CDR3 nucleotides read TGTGCCAGCAGTCCGACAGGCTATGGCTACACCTTC.

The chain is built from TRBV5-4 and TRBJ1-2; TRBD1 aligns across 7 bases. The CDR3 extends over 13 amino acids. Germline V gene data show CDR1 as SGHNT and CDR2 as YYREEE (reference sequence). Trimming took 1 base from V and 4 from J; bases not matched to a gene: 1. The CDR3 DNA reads TGTGCCAGCAGCTTGTACAGGGGCTATGGCTACACCTTC. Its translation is CASSLYRGYGYTF.

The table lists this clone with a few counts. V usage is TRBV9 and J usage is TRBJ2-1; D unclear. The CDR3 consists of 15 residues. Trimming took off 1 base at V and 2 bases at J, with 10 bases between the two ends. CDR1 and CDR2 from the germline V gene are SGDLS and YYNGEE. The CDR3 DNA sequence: TGTGCCAGCAGCGTATCCACTTCGACCTACAATGAGCAGTTCTTC. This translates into CASSVSTSTYNEQFF.

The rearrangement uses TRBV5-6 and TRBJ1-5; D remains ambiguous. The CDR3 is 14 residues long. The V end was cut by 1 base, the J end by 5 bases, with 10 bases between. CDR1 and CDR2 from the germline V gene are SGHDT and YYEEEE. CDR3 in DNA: TGTGCCAGCAGCTTGAGCGGGTTAGATCAGCCCCAGCATTTT. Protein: CASSLSGLDQPQHF.

CDR3 sequence reads: CASSQAIYEQYF. The CDR3 DNA follows: TGCGCCAGCAGCCAAGCAATCTACGAGCAGTACTTC. The chain uses TRBV4-3 and TRBJ2-7; D call uncertain. From germline, CDR1 is LGHNA and CDR2 YSLEER. The V gene lost 1 base and the J gene lost 3 bases, with 4 bases spanning the gap. This CDR3 region has 12 residues.

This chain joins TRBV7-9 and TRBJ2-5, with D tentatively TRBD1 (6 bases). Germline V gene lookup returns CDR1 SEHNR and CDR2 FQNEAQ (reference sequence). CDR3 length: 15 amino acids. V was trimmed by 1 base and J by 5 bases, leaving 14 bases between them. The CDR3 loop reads CASSLGFGGEETQYF. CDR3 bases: TGTGCCAGCAGCTTAGGATTTGGGGGCGAGGAGACCCAGTACTTC.

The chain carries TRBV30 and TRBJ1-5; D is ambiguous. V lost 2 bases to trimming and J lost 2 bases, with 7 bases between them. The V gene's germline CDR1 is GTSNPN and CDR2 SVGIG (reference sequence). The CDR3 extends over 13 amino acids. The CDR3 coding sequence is TGTGCCTGGAGTCCCTCGGGCAATCAGCCCCAGCATTTT. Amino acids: CAWSPSGNQPQHF.

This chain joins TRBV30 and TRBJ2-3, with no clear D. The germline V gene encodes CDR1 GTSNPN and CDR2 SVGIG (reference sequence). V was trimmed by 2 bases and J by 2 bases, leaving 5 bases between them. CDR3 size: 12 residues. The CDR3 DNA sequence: TGTGCCTGGAGTCGCTACACAGATACGCAGTATTTT. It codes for CAWSRYTDTQYF.

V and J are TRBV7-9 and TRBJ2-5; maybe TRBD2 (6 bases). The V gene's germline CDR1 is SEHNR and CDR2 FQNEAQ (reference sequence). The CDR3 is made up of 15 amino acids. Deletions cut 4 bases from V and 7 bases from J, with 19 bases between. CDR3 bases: TGTGCCAGCAGCTACCCGGCTACGGGGGACGGGACCCAGTACTTC. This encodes CASSYPATGDGTQYF.

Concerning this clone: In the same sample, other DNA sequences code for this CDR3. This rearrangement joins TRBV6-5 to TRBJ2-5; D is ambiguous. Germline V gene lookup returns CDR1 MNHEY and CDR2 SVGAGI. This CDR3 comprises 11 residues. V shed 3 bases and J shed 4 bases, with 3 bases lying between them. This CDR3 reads CASSYGETQYF. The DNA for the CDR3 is TGTGCCAGCAGTTATGGAGAGACCCAGTACTTC.

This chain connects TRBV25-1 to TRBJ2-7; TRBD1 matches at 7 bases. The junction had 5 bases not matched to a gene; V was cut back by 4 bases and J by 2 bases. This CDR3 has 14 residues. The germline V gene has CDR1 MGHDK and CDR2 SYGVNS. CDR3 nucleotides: TGTGCCAGCAGTGCGGACAGGTCCCCCTACGAGCAGTACTTC. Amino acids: CASSADRSPYEQYF.

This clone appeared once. The CDR3 here is CASSLGHGNQPQHF. The CDR3 DNA reads TGTGCCAGCAGCCTGGGACACGGGAATCAGCCCCAGCATTTT. The chain has TRBV7-9 and TRBJ1-5; perhaps TRBD1 as D (6 bases). The length of the CDR3 is 14 residues. CDR1 and CDR2 (germline): SEHNR, FQNEAQ (reference sequence). Trimming removed 5 bases at V and 4 bases at J, with 12 bases between.

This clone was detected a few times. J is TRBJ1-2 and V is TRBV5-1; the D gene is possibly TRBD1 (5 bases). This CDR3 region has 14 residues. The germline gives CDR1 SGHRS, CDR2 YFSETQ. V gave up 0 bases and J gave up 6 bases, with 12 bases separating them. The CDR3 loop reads CASSLAGRGDGYTF. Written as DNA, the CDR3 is TGCGCCAGCAGCTTGGCGGGGCGCGGTGATGGCTACACCTTC.

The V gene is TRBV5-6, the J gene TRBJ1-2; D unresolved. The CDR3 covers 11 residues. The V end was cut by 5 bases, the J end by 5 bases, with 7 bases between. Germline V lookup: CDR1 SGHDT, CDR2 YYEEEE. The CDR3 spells CASSLSYGYTF. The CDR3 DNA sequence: TGTGCCAGCAGTCTCAGTTATGGCTACACCTTC. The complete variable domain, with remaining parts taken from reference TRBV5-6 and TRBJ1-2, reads DAGVTQSPTHLIKTRGQQVTLRCSPKSGHDTVSWYQQALGQGPQFIFQYYEEEERQRGNFPDRFSGHQFPNYSSELNVNALLLGDSALYLCASSLSYGYTFGSGTRLTVV.

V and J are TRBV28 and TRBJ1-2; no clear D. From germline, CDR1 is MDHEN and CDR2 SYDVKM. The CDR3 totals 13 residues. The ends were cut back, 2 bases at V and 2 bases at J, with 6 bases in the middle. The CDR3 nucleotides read TGTGCCAGCAGTTTAGAGGAGAACTATGGCTACACCTTC. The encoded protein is CASSLEENYGYTF.

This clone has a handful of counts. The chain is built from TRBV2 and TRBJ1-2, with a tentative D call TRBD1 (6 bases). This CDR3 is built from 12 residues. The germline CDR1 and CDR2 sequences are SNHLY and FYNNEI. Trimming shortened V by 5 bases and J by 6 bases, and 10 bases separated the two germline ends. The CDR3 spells CASSPGGHGYTF. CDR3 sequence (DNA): TGTGCCAGCAGTCCCGGGGGGCATGGCTACACCTTC.

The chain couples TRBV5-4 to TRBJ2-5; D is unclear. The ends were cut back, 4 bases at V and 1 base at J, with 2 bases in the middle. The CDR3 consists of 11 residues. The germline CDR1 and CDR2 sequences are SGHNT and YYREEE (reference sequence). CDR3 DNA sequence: TGTGCCAGCAGCACCCAAGAGACCCAGTACTTC. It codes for CASSTQETQYF.